This T cell receptor (beta chain) was sequenced for a study of beta chain features in type 1 diabetes. Per the germline V gene, CDR1 is MNHEY and CDR2 is SMNVEV (reference sequence). V was pared by 3 bases and J by 5 bases, with 8 bases of the junction left unmatched. The CDR3 has 15 residues. Sequenced material consisted of expressed TCRB transcripts (all of the isolated RNA was reverse transcribed). Sequencing was performed with immunoSEQ multiplex PCR; in TCRdb, only in-frame clones are kept and a portion is missing. The sample carries 600,000 or so clones, about 14% recorded once. Regarding this clone: Its antigen is not known.

Study results and limitations: Still unanswered here is whether HLA type influences TCRB rearrangement. Within each of all four CD4+ subsets, Type 1 diabetes patients had TCRB CDR3s that were moderately but significantly shorter.

This clonotype was obtained from a man aged 18 to 35 with type 1 diabetes. The specimen sequenced was naive CD4+ T cells from blood. J is TRBJ2-5 and V is TRBV27; TRBD1 matches 8 bases. This CDR3 is CASSFDGQGYETQYF. The CDR3 DNA reads TGTGCCAGCAGTTTTGACGGACAGGGATACGAGACCCAGTACTTC.